A single sample gave rise to the 5 T cell receptor beta chains below, sequenced in a study of blood T cell repertoires in COVID-19. Assay: immunoSEQ multiplex PCR; the TCRdb copy retains only in-frame clones and omits some. The repertoire holds some 140,000 clones, with roughly four fifths as singletons. The sample consisted of peripheral blood. The receptors here all came from a woman in her sixties with acute or convalescent COVID-19.

The chain has TRBV30 and TRBJ1-1, with a possible D match to TRBD1 (5 bases). V was clipped by 5 bases and J by 3 bases, with 7 bases between them. CDR1 is GTSNPN, CDR2 SVGIG, per germline (reference sequence). The CDR3 is 11 residues long. The CDR3 sequence is CAWAGYTEAFF. DNA for the CDR3: TGTGCCTGGGCAGGGTACACTGAAGCTTTCTTT.

The V gene is TRBV19, the J gene TRBJ1-4; 9 nucleotides line up with TRBD1. V was pared by 5 bases and J by 7 bases, with 14 bases of the junction left unmatched. The CDR3 sequence is 17 residues long. Germline V CDR1 and CDR2: LNHDA, SQIVND (reference sequence). CDR3 DNA: TGTGCCAGTAGTCACTATCAGTCGGGGACAGGGATTGAAAAACTGTTTTTT. Translating it yields CASSHYQSGTGIEKLFF.

The J gene is TRBJ2-3, the V gene TRBV7-8; 8 positions agree with TRBD2. J was trimmed by 0 bases and V by 2 bases; bases with no gene match: 13. Looked up from germline, CDR1 is SGHVS and CDR2 is FQNEAQ. This CDR3 is built from 19 residues. CDR3 sequence reads: CASSLREHSGVLSTDTQYF. DNA of the CDR3: TGTGCCAGCAGCTTACGGGAACATAGCGGGGTACTAAGCACAGATACGCAGTATTTT.

The J gene is TRBJ1-1, the V gene TRBV7-2; possible D gene TRBD1, 5 bases. The V gene's germline CDR1 is SGHTA and CDR2 FQGNSA. V lost 6 bases and J lost 7, with 18 bases in between. CDR3 length equals 14 residues. The CDR3 region is CASSVTGGSIEAFF. CDR3 DNA sequence: TGTGCCAGCAGTGTGACGGGGGGTTCGATTGAAGCTTTCTTT.

V gene TRBV29-1 combines with J gene TRBJ1-3; D possibly corresponds to TRBD1 (5 bases). Trimming removed 6 bases from V and 2 bases from J, with 14 bases in between. The germline V gene encodes CDR1 SQVTM and CDR2 ANQGSEA. This CDR3 contains 14 residues. CDR3 nucleotides: TGCAGCGTGGGTGGCGGGGCTACTGGAAACACCATATATTTT. Translating gives CSVGGGATGNTIYF.